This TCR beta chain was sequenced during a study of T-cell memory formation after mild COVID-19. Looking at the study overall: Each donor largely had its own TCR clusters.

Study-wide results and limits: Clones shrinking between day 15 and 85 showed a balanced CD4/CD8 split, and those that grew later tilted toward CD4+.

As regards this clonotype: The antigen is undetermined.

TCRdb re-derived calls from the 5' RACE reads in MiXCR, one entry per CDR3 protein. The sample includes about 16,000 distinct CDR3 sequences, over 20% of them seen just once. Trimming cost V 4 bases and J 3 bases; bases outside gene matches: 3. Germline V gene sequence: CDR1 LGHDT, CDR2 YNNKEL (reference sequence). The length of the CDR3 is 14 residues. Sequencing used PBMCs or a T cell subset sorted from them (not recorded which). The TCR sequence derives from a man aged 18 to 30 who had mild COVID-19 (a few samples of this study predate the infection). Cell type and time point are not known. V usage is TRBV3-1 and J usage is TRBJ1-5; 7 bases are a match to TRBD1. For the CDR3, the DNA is TGTGCCAGCAGCCGGACAGGTTTCAATCAGCCCCAGCATTTT. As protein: CASSRTGFNQPQHF.